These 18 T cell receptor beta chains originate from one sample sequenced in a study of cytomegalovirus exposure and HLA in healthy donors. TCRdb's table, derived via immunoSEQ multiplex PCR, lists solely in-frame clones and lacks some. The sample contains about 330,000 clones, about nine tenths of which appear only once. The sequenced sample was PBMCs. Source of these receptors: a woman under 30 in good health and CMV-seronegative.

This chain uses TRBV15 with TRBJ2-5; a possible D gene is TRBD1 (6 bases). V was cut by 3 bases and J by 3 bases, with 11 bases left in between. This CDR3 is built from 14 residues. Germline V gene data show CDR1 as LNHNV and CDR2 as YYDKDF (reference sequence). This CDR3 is CATSRISGEETQYF. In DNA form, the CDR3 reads TGTGCCACCAGCAGGATCTCAGGGGAAGAGACCCAGTACTTC.

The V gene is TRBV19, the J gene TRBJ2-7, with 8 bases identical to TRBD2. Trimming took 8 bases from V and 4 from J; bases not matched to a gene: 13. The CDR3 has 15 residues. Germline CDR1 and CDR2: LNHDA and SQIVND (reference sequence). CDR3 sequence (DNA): TGTGCCAGTCGACCCCAGGTAGCGGGATCGTACGAGCAGTACTTC. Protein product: CASRPQVAGSYEQYF.

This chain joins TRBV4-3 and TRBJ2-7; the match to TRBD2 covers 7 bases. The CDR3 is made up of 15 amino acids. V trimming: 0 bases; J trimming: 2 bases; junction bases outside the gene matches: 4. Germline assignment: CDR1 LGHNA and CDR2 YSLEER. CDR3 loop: CASSQDSSGTYEQYF. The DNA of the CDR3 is TGCGCCAGCAGCCAAGATTCTAGCGGCACCTACGAGCAGTACTTC.

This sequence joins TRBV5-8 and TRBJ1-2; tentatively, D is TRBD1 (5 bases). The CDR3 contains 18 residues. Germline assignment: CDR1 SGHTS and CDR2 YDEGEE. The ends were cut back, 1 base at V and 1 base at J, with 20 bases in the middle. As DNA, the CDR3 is TGTGCCAGCAGCTTGTTTCTCGGGCAGGGCCCAAATAACTATGGCTACACCTTC. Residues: CASSLFLGQGPNNYGYTF.

The CDR3 reads CASSPSSVSSYNEQFF. The DNA for the CDR3 is TGTGCCAGCAGCCCTAGTAGCGTAAGCTCCTACAATGAGCAGTTCTTC. The chain joins TRBV7-6 to TRBJ2-1; D possibly corresponds to TRBD2 (5 bases). V was clipped by 5 bases and J by 0 bases, with 14 bases between them. The CDR3 has 16 amino acids. Germline V CDR1 and CDR2: SGHVS, FNYEAQ. Drawing the rest from reference TRBV7-6 and TRBJ2-1, the complete variable domain is GAGVSQSPRYKVTKRGQDVALRCDPISGHVSLYWYRQALGQGPEFLTYFNYEAQQDKSGLPNDRFSAERPEGSISTLTIQRTEQRDSAMYRCASSPSSVSSYNEQFFGPGTRLTVL.

The CDR3 reads CASSSPGDNQPQHF. In nucleotides, the CDR3 is TGTGCCAGCAGTTCGCCGGGGGACAATCAGCCCCAGCATTTT. J is TRBJ1-5 and V is TRBV28; D is possibly TRBD1 (5 bases). Germline assignment: CDR1 MDHEN and CDR2 SYDVKM. The CDR3 sequence is 14 residues long. Trimming removed 4 bases from V and 3 bases from J, with 10 bases in between.

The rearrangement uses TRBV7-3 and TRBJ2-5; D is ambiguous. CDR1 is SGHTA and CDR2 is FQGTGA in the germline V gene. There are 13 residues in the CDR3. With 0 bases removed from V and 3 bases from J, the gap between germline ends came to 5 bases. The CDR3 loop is CASSLTQKETQYF. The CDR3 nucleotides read TGTGCCAGCAGCTTAACACAGAAAGAGACCCAGTACTTC.

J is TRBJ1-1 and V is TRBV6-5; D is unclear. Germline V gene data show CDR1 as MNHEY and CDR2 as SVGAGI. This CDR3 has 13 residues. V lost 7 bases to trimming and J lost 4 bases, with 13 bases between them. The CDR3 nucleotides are TGTGCCAGCAATGCTCTGAGTTCCACTGAAGCTTTCTTT. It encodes CASNALSSTEAFF.

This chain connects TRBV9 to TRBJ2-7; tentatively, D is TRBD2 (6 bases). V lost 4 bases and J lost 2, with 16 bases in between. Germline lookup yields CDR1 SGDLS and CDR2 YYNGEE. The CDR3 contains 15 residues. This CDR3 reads CASSPGDPKTYEQYF. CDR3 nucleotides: TGTGCCAGCAGCCCGGGGGACCCTAAAACCTACGAGCAGTACTTC.

CDR3 sequence reads: CASSLPSGQGYGYTF. CDR3 nucleotide sequence: TGTGCCAGCAGTCTCCCATCGGGACAGGGTTATGGCTACACCTTC. This chain uses TRBV6-7 with TRBJ1-2, with 9 bases aligning to TRBD1. TRBV6-7 is an ORF; its function is uncertain. Trimming at V came to 5 bases and at J to 5 bases, leaving 9 bases not matched to a gene. This CDR3 is built from 15 residues.

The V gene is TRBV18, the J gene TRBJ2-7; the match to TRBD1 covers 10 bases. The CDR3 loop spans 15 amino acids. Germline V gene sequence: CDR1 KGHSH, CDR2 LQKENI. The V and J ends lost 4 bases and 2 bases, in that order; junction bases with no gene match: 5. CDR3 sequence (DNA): TGTGCCAGCTCACTCGGGACAGGGGCCACCTACGAGCAGTACTTC. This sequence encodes CASSLGTGATYEQYF.

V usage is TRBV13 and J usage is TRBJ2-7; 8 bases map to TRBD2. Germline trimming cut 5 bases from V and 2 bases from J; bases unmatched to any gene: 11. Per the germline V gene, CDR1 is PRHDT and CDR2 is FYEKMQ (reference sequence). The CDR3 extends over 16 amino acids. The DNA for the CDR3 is TGTGCCAGCAGCATAGATACTAGCGGCTCTCCCTACGAGCAGTACTTC. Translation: CASSIDTSGSPYEQYF.

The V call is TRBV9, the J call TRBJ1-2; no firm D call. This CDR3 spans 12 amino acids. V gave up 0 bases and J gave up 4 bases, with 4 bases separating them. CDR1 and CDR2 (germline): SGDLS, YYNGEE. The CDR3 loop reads CASSVDSYGYTF. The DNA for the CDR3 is TGTGCCAGCAGCGTAGACAGCTATGGCTACACCTTC.

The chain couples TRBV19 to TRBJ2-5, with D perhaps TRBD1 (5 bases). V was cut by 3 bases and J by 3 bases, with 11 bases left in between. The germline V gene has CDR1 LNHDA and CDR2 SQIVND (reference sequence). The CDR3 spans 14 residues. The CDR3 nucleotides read TGTGCCAGTAGTATGGGCAGGGCAGAAGAGACCCAGTACTTC. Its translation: CASSMGRAEETQYF.

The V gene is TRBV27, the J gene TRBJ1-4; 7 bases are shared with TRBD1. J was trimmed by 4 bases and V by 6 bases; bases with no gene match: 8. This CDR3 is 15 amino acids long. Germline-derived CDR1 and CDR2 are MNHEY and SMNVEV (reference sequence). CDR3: CASRATGQINEKLFF. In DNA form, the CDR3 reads TGTGCCAGCAGGGCCACGGGACAGATTAATGAAAAACTGTTTTTT.

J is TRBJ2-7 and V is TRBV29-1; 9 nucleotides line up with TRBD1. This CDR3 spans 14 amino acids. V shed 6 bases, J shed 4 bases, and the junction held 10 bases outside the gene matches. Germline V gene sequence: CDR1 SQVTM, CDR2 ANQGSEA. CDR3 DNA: TGCAGCGTCAAACGCGGGACAGGGATGTACGAGCAGTACTTC. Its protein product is CSVKRGTGMYEQYF.

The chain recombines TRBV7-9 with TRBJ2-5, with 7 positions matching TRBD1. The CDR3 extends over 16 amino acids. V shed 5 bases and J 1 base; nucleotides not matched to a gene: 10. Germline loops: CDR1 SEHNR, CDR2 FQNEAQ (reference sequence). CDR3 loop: CASSPPQQGLQETQYF. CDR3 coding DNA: TGTGCCAGCAGCCCCCCGCAACAGGGGCTCCAAGAGACCCAGTACTTC.

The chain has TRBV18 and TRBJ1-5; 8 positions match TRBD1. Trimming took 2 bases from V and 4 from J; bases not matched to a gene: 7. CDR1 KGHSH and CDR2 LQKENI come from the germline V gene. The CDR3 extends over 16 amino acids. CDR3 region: CASSPGAGGHNQPQHF. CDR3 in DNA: TGTGCCAGCTCACCAGGGGCAGGGGGCCATAATCAGCCCCAGCATTTT.